This TCR beta chain was sequenced for a study of T cell responses to AZD1222 COVID-19 vaccine. Study-wide background: Combined were second doses at about 4 or about 12 weeks.

Sequencing used immunoSEQ multiplex PCR; TCRdb keeps in-frame clones, though not all of them. The data contain roughly 130,000 clones, approximately 85% of them singletons. The CDR3 loop spans 15 amino acids. Germline CDR1 reads LNHDA; CDR2 reads SQIVND (reference sequence). Trimming took 6 bases from V and 6 from J; bases not matched to a gene: 13. Study-level points and caveats: None of the repertoires were sampled until the peak T cell response had passed. In a largely white British group with more females than males, clonal diversity was possibly underestimated.

Turning to this clone: Its antigen remains unidentified.

This TCR was recovered from an adult in good health. The chain combines TRBV19 with TRBJ2-7, with 8 positions matching TRBD2. Sequencing was performed on peripheral blood, taken on day 0 of AZD1222 vaccination. The CDR3 DNA sequence: TGTGCCAGTAGCATCGCCTACGGGGGGGTGGGCGAGCAGTACTTC. As protein: CASSIAYGGVGEQYF.